A selection of T cell receptor beta chains follows, all from one sample in a study of blood T cell repertoires in COVID-19. Profiled with immunoSEQ multiplex PCR; TCRdb holds only in-frame clones, not every one. This sample yields some 140,000 clones, of which about 86% are seen a single time; 2.4% belongs to the top ten. The sample was PBMCs or T cells enriched from blood (not recorded which). Source of these receptors: a man between 35 and 55 years old with acute COVID-19. CDR3s include the opening cysteine and the closing phenylalanine or tryptophan. D genes are given only for firm matches. Rows give clone size only sometimes, using once, few, many, or a class for an expanded clone.

J gene	clone size	CDR3 length	D gene	V gene	CDR3 protein	CDR3 DNA
TRBJ2-1	few	16	TRBD2	TRBV5-4	CASSLDFGGSGNEQFF	TGTGCCAGCAGCTTGGACTTCGGGGGGAGCGGGAATGAGCAGTTCTTC
TRBJ2-3	NA	13	NA	TRBV7-9	CASSFEAANTQYF	TGTGCCAGCAGCTTCGAGGCCGCTAATACGCAGTATTTT
TRBJ2-7	NA	13	TRBD2	TRBV3-1/TRBV3-2	CASSQGRLAEQYF	TGTGCCAGCAGCCAAGGAAGACTAGCAGAGCAGTACTTC
TRBJ2-3	NA	14	NA	TRBV14	CASSQDPHTDTQYF	TGTGCCAGCAGCCAAGATCCCCACACAGATACGCAGTATTTT
TRBJ2-7	NA	15	NA	TRBV28	CASGFPYRENNEQYF	TGTGCCAGCGGGTTTCCCTACCGGGAGAATAACGAGCAGTACTTC
TRBJ2-7	NA	12	TRBD2	TRBV19	CATTSGRYEQYF	TGTGCCACCACTAGCGGGAGGTACGAGCAGTACTTC
TRBJ2-5	NA	19	NA	TRBV7-2	CASSLEGGGAVHWEETQYF	TGTGCCAGCAGCTTAGAAGGGGGTGGGGCGGTTCATTGGGAAGAGACCCAGTACTTC
TRBJ1-4	NA	14	TRBD1	TRBV28	CASSSGTGGEKLFF	TGTGCCAGCAGTTCCGGGACAGGGGGAGAAAAACTGTTTTTT
TRBJ1-2	NA	13	TRBD1	TRBV7-3	CASSLDRGSGYTF	TGTGCCAGCAGCTTAGACAGGGGGAGCGGCTACACCTTC
TRBJ2-3	NA	16	TRBD1	TRBV24-1	CATSDSQGYPTDTQYF	TGTGCCACCAGTGATTCACAGGGGTACCCCACAGATACGCAGTATTTT
TRBJ1-5	few	14	TRBD1	TRBV19	CASAGTGGGQPQHF	TGTGCCAGTGCCGGGACAGGGGGAGGTCAGCCCCAGCATTTT
TRBJ1-5	few	15	TRBD1	TRBV6-5	CASRATGASNQPQHF	TGTGCCAGCAGAGCGACAGGGGCGAGCAATCAGCCCCAGCATTTT
TRBJ2-5	NA	17	TRBD2	TRBV5-1	CASSLALAGGGQETQYF	TGCGCCAGCAGCTTGGCTCTAGCGGGGGGCGGACAAGAGACCCAGTACTTC
TRBJ1-5	NA	15	NA	TRBV2	CASSEDLASNQPQHF	TGTGCCAGCAGTGAAGACTTAGCTAGCAATCAGCCCCAGCATTTT
TRBJ1-1	NA	14	TRBD1	TRBV11-2	CASSSGGLGTEAFF	TGTGCCAGCAGCTCAGGGGGCTTGGGCACTGAAGCTTTCTTT
TRBJ1-4	NA	16	NA	TRBV3-1/TRBV3-2	CASSPLGSTSNEKLFF	TGTGCCAGCAGCCCCCTGGGGAGCACCTCTAATGAAAAACTGTTTTTT
TRBJ2-1	NA	13	NA	TRBV6-5	CASSMTRYNEQFF	TGTGCCAGCAGTATGACTCGGTACAATGAGCAGTTCTTC
TRBJ1-1	NA	17	NA	TRBV10-3	CAISGLMGGLMNTEAFF	TGTGCCATCAGTGGTCTTATGGGGGGACTGATGAACACTGAAGCTTTCTTT
TRBJ2-2	NA	17	TRBD2	TRBV5-6	CASSLVPSGSNTGELFF	TGTGCCAGCAGCTTGGTTCCTAGCGGGTCGAACACCGGGGAGCTGTTTTTT
TRBJ2-7	NA	13	NA	TRBV6-1	CASSEMVDYEQYF	TGTGCCAGCAGTGAAATGGTAGACTACGAGCAGTACTTC
TRBJ1-5	few	14	NA	TRBV19	CASSLGATNQPQHF	TGTGCCAGTAGTCTGGGGGCTACTAATCAGCCCCAGCATTTT
TRBJ1-5	NA	15	NA	TRBV18	CASSPDRSFNQPQHF	TGTGCCAGCTCACCAGACAGGAGTTTCAATCAGCCCCAGCATTTT